This T cell receptor beta chain was recovered during a study of T-cell memory formation after mild COVID-19. Turning to the study itself: Clusters were largely donor specific. Study observations and caveats: The authors left the SARS-CoV-2 specificity of second-wave clones peaking on day 37 unconfirmed. Several responding clones turned up in pre-infection memory, indicating that cross-reactive memory may have taken part.

Employing constant-segment primers, 5'RACE generated TCR alpha and TCR beta cDNA libraries bearing sample barcodes and UMIs. TCRdb analysed the 5' RACE reads with MiXCR anew, one entry per CDR3 protein. The sample records roughly 120,000 distinct CDR3 sequences, about 20% being singletons. Comments on this clonotype: No antigen is known for it.

The V end was cut by 3 bases, the J end by 7 bases, with 17 bases between. CDR1 is SGHDT, CDR2 YYEEEE, per germline. The CDR3 length is 14 residues. The source of this sequence is a young man who had mild COVID-19 (a few samples of this study predate the infection). Cell type and time point are not known. The chain combines TRBV5-6 with TRBJ2-7, with a weak D call TRBD2 (5 bases). Sequenced input: PBMCs or a T cell subset sorted from them (not recorded which). The CDR3, as DNA: TGTGCCAGCAGCTCGTTGGACTCCCGTTTTGAGCAGTACTTC. It translates to CASSSLDSRFEQYF.